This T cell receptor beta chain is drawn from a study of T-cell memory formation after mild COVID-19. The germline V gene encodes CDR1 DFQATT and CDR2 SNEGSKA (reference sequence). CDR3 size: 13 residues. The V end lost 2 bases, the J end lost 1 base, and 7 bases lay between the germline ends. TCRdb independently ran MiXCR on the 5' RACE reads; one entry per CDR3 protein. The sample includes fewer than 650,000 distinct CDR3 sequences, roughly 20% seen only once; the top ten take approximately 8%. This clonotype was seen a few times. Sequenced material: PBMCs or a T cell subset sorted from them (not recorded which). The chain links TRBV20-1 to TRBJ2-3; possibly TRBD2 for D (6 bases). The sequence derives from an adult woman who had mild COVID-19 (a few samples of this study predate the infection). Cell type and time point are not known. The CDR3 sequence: CSARPGGTDTQYF. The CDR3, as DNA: TGCAGTGCTAGACCGGGGGGCACAGATACGCAGTATTTT.